The 16 T cell receptor beta chains below were found in one sample sequenced in a study of blood T cell repertoires in COVID-19. Clones were read by immunoSEQ multiplex PCR, and TCRdb kept only the in-frame ones, dropping some. The sample includes more than 350,000 clones, around 91% of them seen just once. The sequencing sample was made of PBMCs or T cells enriched from blood (not recorded which). Receptors originate from a man aged 18 to 30 who had recovered from COVID-19.

The genes are TRBV19 and TRBJ1-2, with TRBD1 identical over 9 bases. The length of the CDR3 is 14 residues. Germline lookup yields CDR1 LNHDA and CDR2 SQIVND (reference sequence). Unmatched junction bases numbered 3, after V lost 3 bases and J lost 4 bases. The CDR3 loop is CASSIDRGGYGYTF. The CDR3 nucleotides are TGTGCCAGTAGTATCGACAGGGGGGGCTATGGCTACACCTTC.

The V and J genes are TRBV24-1 and TRBJ2-1, with 7 bases that match TRBD1. Germline V gene sequence: CDR1 KGHDR, CDR2 SFDVKD. Trimming at V came to 9 bases and at J to 8 bases, leaving 18 bases not matched to a gene. This CDR3 region has 16 residues. CDR3 region: CATAKKGARRSDEQFF. In nucleotides, the CDR3 is TGTGCCACCGCGAAAAAGGGGGCCCGTCGATCGGATGAGCAGTTCTTC.

The rearrangement joins TRBV19 to TRBJ1-2; no firm D call. V lost 3 bases and J 7 bases, leaving 9 bases between the germline ends. The germline V gene encodes CDR1 LNHDA and CDR2 SQIVND (reference sequence). This CDR3 has 12 residues. Here the CDR3 DNA reads TGTGCCAGTAGTATTCAGGCTTCTGGCTACACCTTC. This translates into CASSIQASGYTF. The complete variable domain, with remaining parts taken from reference TRBV19 and TRBJ1-2, reads DGGITQSPKYLFRKEGQNVTLSCEQNLNHDAMYWYRQDPGQGLRLIYYSQIVNDFQKGDIAEGYSVSREKKESFPLTVTSAQKNPTAFYLCASSIQASGYTFGSGTRLTVV.

The chain combines TRBV7-8 with TRBJ1-4; possible D gene TRBD1, 6 bases. V shed 1 base and J shed 4 bases, with 10 bases lying between them. The CDR3 covers 15 residues. Germline V gene data show CDR1 as SGHVS and CDR2 as FQNEAQ. The CDR3 here is CASSLDGQFNEKLFF. In nucleotides, the CDR3 is TGTGCCAGCAGCTTAGATGGACAGTTTAATGAAAAACTGTTTTTT.

The chain recombines TRBV7-2 with TRBJ2-3, with 12 bases lining up with TRBD2. The germline V gene encodes CDR1 SGHTA and CDR2 FQGNSA. The ends lost 7 bases at V and 8 bases at J; junction bases unmatched: 4. This CDR3 spans 13 amino acids. CDR3 sequence: CASNGLAGPTQYF. CDR3 nucleotides: TGTGCCAGCAACGGACTAGCGGGACCTACGCAGTATTTT.

V is TRBV3-1 (or the pseudogene TRBV3-2) and J is TRBJ1-2, with TRBD1 matching 7 bases. CDR1 and CDR2 from the germline V gene are LGHDT and YNNKEL (reference sequence). The CDR3 covers 15 residues. Trimming at V came to 1 base and at J to 2 bases, leaving 4 bases not matched to a gene. CDR3 loop: CASSQGDRPNYGYTF. The CDR3 DNA sequence: TGTGCCAGCAGCCAAGGGGACAGACCAAACTATGGCTACACCTTC.

The rearrangement uses TRBV6-5 and TRBJ2-2; possibly TRBD2 for D (5 bases). The CDR3 runs to 15 residues. Germline V gene sequence: CDR1 MNHEY, CDR2 SVGAGI. The V end lost 3 bases, the J end lost 3 bases, and 11 bases lay between the germline ends. CDR3 in DNA: TGTGCCAGCAGTTATTGGAGGACTTACACCGGGGAGCTGTTTTTT. Its translation is CASSYWRTYTGELFF.

V gene TRBV10-2 combines with J gene TRBJ2-5, with 7 bases lining up with TRBD2. With 7 bases clipped from V and 7 bases from J, the junction kept 9 bases outside the gene matches. CDR1 is WSHSY, CDR2 SAAADI, per germline. The CDR3 runs 13 residues. CDR3 sequence reads: CASTAGRVGTQYF. The CDR3 nucleotides read TGCGCCAGCACCGCTGGGAGGGTGGGGACCCAGTACTTC.

The CDR3 DNA reads as TGTGCCAGCTCACTAGCCGACGGTACCGGGGAGCTGTTTTTT. It is translated as CASSLADGTGELFF. The chain joins TRBV18 to TRBJ2-2, with no clear D. Germline CDR1 KGHSH, CDR2 LQKENI. There are 14 residues in the CDR3. V dropped 4 bases and J dropped 5 bases, with 11 bases sitting between them.

The rearrangement joins TRBV5-1 to TRBJ1-2, with no clear D. Germline V CDR1 and CDR2: SGHRS, YFSETQ. Trimming left V 0 bases short and J 7 bases short, with 10 bases between. The CDR3 has 13 amino acids. The CDR3 DNA follows: TGCGCCAGCAGCTTGGTGGTAGTCGGTGGCTACACCTTC. It codes for CASSLVVVGGYTF.

CDR3 residues: CASSRLYGYTF. DNA for the CDR3: TGTGCCAGCTCGCGCCTCTATGGCTACACCTTC. V gene TRBV18 combines with J gene TRBJ1-2; unclear D gene. The length of the CDR3 is 11 residues. The V gene lost 6 bases and the J gene lost 4 bases, with 6 bases spanning the gap. Germline V gene data show CDR1 as KGHSH and CDR2 as LQKENI.

This rearrangement joins TRBV7-9 to TRBJ1-5; TRBD1 matches 9 bases. Germline loops: CDR1 SEHNR, CDR2 FQNEAQ (reference sequence). V lost 8 bases to trimming and J lost 6 bases; unmatched junction nucleotides: 17. This CDR3 spans 17 amino acids. CDR3 amino acids: CASSPGIGTGRRQPQHF. CDR3 DNA: TGTGCCAGCTCCCCGGGGATCGGGACAGGGAGACGTCAGCCCCAGCATTTT. Full variable domain (rest looked up from reference TRBV7-9 and TRBJ1-5): DTGVSQNPRHKITKRGQNVTFRCDPISEHNRLYWYRQTLGQGPEFLTYFQNEAQLEKSRLLSDRFSAERPKGSFSTLEIQRTEQGDSAMYLCASSPGIGTGRRQPQHFGDGTRLSIL.

This clone was seen only once. V and J are TRBV6-7 and TRBJ2-7; 8 bases are a match to TRBD2. TRBV6-7 is marked as an open reading frame, function uncertain. Losses at the gene ends were 6 bases for V and 4 bases for J; bases not matched to a gene: 11. The CDR3 length is 15 residues. The CDR3 here is CASRGLIAGLYEQYF. Here the CDR3 DNA reads TGTGCCAGCAGGGGGTTGATAGCGGGATTATACGAGCAGTACTTC.

The chain recombines TRBV6-5 with TRBJ2-7; 7 bases line up with TRBD2. The CDR3 has 15 amino acids. Losses at the gene ends were 2 bases for V and 6 bases for J; bases not matched to a gene: 10. From germline, CDR1 is MNHEY and CDR2 SVGAGI. The CDR3 region is CASSYPASGSTEQYF. DNA for the CDR3: TGTGCCAGCAGTTACCCCGCTAGCGGTTCCACCGAGCAGTACTTC.

The chain couples TRBV19 to TRBJ1-5, with a weak D call TRBD1 (6 bases). CDR1 is LNHDA, CDR2 SQIVND, per germline (reference sequence). The CDR3 has 12 amino acids. Trimming removed 6 bases at V and 4 bases at J, with 7 bases between. The CDR3 reads CASRQGNQPQHF. CDR3 bases: TGTGCCAGTAGACAGGGTAATCAGCCCCAGCATTTT.

This chain uses TRBV9 with TRBJ2-7, with 14 bases that match TRBD2. This CDR3 is 13 amino acids long. The V segment lost 7 bases and the J segment 9 bases; nucleotides outside the gene matches: 6. The V gene's germline CDR1 is SGDLS and CDR2 YYNGEE. CDR3: CASAGTSGGPQYF. CDR3 bases: TGTGCCAGCGCCGGGACTAGCGGGGGACCGCAGTACTTC.